What follows are 18 T cell receptor beta chains derived from one specimen sequenced in a study of T-cell memory formation after mild COVID-19. TCRdb called the 5' RACE reads again in MiXCR, with one record for every CDR3 protein. The sample yields fewer than 50,000 distinct CDR3 sequences, approximately 7% seen once. The sequenced material came from PBMCs or a T cell subset sorted from them (not recorded which). The receptor source for this set is an adult who had mild COVID-19 (a few samples of this study predate the infection). Cell type and time point are not known.

This clonotype was counted many times. The V and J genes are TRBV12-3 or TRBV12-4 and TRBJ2-1; 7 bases align to TRBD2. The CDR3 spans 15 residues. Trimming took 2 bases from V and 8 from J; bases not matched to a gene: 9. CDR3 bases: TGTGCCAGCAGTTTAAGACGATCTGGGAGGGATGAGCAGTTCTTC. Amino acid sequence: CASSLRRSGRDEQFF.

In DNA form, the CDR3 reads TGTGCCAGTAGAGGACAGGGCCCCTACGAGCAGTACTTC. Protein: CASRGQGPYEQYF. The J gene is TRBJ2-7, the V gene TRBV3-1; 8 bases line up with TRBD1. In germline, CDR1 is LGHDT, CDR2 YNNKEL (reference sequence). The V gene end was trimmed by 9 bases and the J gene end by 2 bases; junction bases not matched to a gene: 6. This CDR3 contains 13 residues.

This clonotype occurred many times. CDR3 residues: CASSQAVQGANSPLHF. CDR3 DNA sequence: TGTGCCAGCAGCCAAGCAGTACAGGGGGCCAATTCACCCCTCCACTTT. The chain has TRBV4-2 and TRBJ1-6; 9 bases match TRBD1. CDR1 LGHNA and CDR2 YNFKEQ come from the germline V gene. After removal of 1 base from V and 7 bases from J, the junction contained 5 bases not matched to a gene. There are 16 residues in the CDR3.

Comment on this clonotype: A read error may be the cause here, since a much bigger clone is one base away. V and J are TRBV12-3 or TRBV12-4 and TRBJ2-1; TRBD2 matches 10 bases. This CDR3 is 16 amino acids long. With V trimmed by 7 bases and J by 2 bases, 8 bases remained unmatched. The CDR3 DNA reads TGTGCCAGCATTTTCGGCACTAGCGGGGCCTACAATGAGCAGTTCTTC. Translated, it gives CASIFGTSGAYNEQFF.

Many counts were recorded for this clonotype. J is TRBJ2-3 and V is TRBV4-3; D may be TRBD2 (5 bases). CDR3 size: 16 residues. The germline V gene has CDR1 LGHNA and CDR2 YSLEER. Trimming pared 1 base from V and 7 bases from J, leaving 18 bases between. The CDR3 sequence: CASSQGSSAGSNTQYF. The CDR3, as DNA: TGCGCCAGCAGCCAAGGAAGCTCGGCGGGTTCAAATACGCAGTATTTT.

Many counts were recorded for this clonotype. V gene TRBV5-1 combines with J gene TRBJ2-2; the D is unclear. Per germline, CDR1 SGHRS and CDR2 YFSETQ. Between the trimmed V and J ends, which lost 3 bases and 1 base, there was a span of 7 bases. This CDR3 spans 14 amino acids. The DNA for the CDR3 is TGCGCCAGCAGCTCTACAGTGAACACCGGGGAGCTGTTTTTT. This codes for CASSSTVNTGELFF. The entire variable domain, with the rest obtained from reference TRBV5-1 and TRBJ2-2, is as follows: KAGVTQTPRYLIKTRGQQVTLSCSPISGHRSVSWYQQTPGQGLQFLFEYFSETQRNKGNFPGRFSGRQFSNSRSEMNVSTLELGDSALYLCASSSTVNTGELFFGEGSRLTVL.

This clonotype was seen only a few times. The V call is TRBV19, the J call TRBJ1-1; D gene uncertain. CDR3 length: 13 amino acids. The V end lost 7 bases, the J end lost 3 bases, and 12 bases lay between the germline ends. Looked up from germline, CDR1 is LNHDA and CDR2 is SQIVND (reference sequence). This CDR3 reads CASMPGRDTEAFF. The CDR3, as DNA: TGTGCCAGTATGCCCGGTCGAGACACTGAAGCTTTCTTT.

This clonotype was observed many times. J is TRBJ1-1 and V is TRBV27, with D perhaps matching TRBD1 (5 bases). Germline V gene sequence: CDR1 MNHEY, CDR2 SMNVEV (reference sequence). The V gene lost 3 bases and the J gene lost 1 base, with 6 bases spanning the gap. CDR3 size: 13 residues. CDR3 protein: CASSLTANTEAFF. In nucleotides, the CDR3 is TGTGCCAGCAGTTTGACAGCGAACACTGAAGCTTTCTTT.

This clonotype was detected a few times. The rearrangement uses TRBV7-9 and TRBJ2-7; 8 nucleotides agree with TRBD1. Losses at the gene ends were 1 base for V and 3 bases for J; bases not matched to a gene: 2. Germline-derived CDR1 and CDR2 are SEHNR and FQNEAQ (reference sequence). The CDR3 extends over 14 amino acids. The CDR3 DNA is TGTGCCAGCAGCTTAGGACAGGGGAACTACGAGCAGTACTTC. Protein sequence: CASSLGQGNYEQYF. The full variable domain, with the rest looked up from reference TRBV7-9 and TRBJ2-7, is DTGVSQNPRHKITKRGQNVTFRCDPISEHNRLYWYRQTLGQGPEFLTYFQNEAQLEKSRLLSDRFSAERPKGSFSTLEIQRTEQGDSAMYLCASSLGQGNYEQYFGPGTRLTVT.

This clonotype was seen ten or more times. V is TRBV2 and J is TRBJ2-1, with D possibly TRBD2 on 5 matching bases. V was shortened by 1 base and J by 1 base, with 11 bases between the two germline ends. Per germline, CDR1 SNHLY and CDR2 FYNNEI. This CDR3 has 16 residues. The CDR3 DNA follows: TGTGCCAGCAGTGAAGAAGAGGGAAGGTCCTACAATGAGCAGTTCTTC. Encoded protein: CASSEEEGRSYNEQFF.

This clonotype turned up a few times. V is TRBV7-3 and J is TRBJ1-1, with 9 bases that match TRBD1. Looked up from germline, CDR1 is SGHTA and CDR2 is FQGTGA. Trimming took 1 base from V and 8 from J; bases not matched to a gene: 5. This CDR3 is built from 14 residues. The CDR3 reads CASSLMLGQGEAFF. For the CDR3, the DNA is TGTGCCAGCAGCTTAATGTTGGGACAGGGCGAAGCTTTCTTT.

This clonotype came up many times. V usage is TRBV7-2 and J usage is TRBJ2-7, with TRBD1 identical over 9 bases. The CDR3 runs to 16 residues. Looked up from germline, CDR1 is SGHTA and CDR2 is FQGNSA. V gave up 3 bases and J gave up 3 bases; unmatched junction bases: 9. The CDR3 loop is CASSFQGTGSYYEQYF. DNA for the CDR3: TGTGCCAGCAGCTTTCAAGGGACAGGGAGCTACTACGAGCAGTACTTC.

This clonotype showed up many times. The rearrangement uses TRBV24-1 and TRBJ1-5, with D maybe TRBD1 (6 bases). The germline V gene has CDR1 KGHDR and CDR2 SFDVKD. The CDR3 runs 14 residues. Trimming left V 5 bases short and J 2 bases short, with 9 bases between. CDR3 in DNA: TGTGCCACCAGTGCACAGGGAGGCAATCAGCCCCAGCATTTT. Translating gives CATSAQGGNQPQHF.

The sample holds many counts of this clonotype. This rearrangement joins TRBV5-4 to TRBJ2-1, with TRBD1 matching 9 bases. The CDR3 runs to 15 residues. V shed 3 bases, J shed 3 bases, and the junction held 4 bases outside the gene matches. The germline gives CDR1 SGHNT, CDR2 YYREEE (reference sequence). CDR3 sequence reads: CASSSTGGGYNEQFF. Here the CDR3 DNA reads TGTGCCAGCAGCTCGACAGGGGGTGGCTACAATGAGCAGTTCTTC.

This clonotype was observed a handful of times. This chain joins TRBV7-3 and TRBJ2-1; 10 nucleotides align to TRBD2. CDR1 and CDR2 from the germline V gene are SGHTA and FQGTGA. The CDR3 totals 16 residues. V was pared by 5 bases and J by 4 bases, with 8 bases of the junction left unmatched. The CDR3 DNA sequence: TGTGCCAGCAGCCAAGATAGCGGGAGGCGTTACAATGAGCAGTTCTTC. Its protein is CASSQDSGRRYNEQFF.

The CDR3 region has the DNA TGTGCCAGTAGTACCGCTCCACTTAATGGGGGGAATCAGCCCCAGCATTTT. As protein: CASSTAPLNGGNQPQHF. This chain joins TRBV19 and TRBJ1-5; TRBD1 is a possible D gene (5 bases). In germline, CDR1 is LNHDA, CDR2 SQIVND (reference sequence). Trimming cost V 4 bases and J 4 bases, with 20 bases left between them. The CDR3 runs 17 residues.

This clonotype was counted many times. The chain uses TRBV12-3 or TRBV12-4 and TRBJ2-1, with unresolved D. The CDR3 is 12 residues long. Trimming took 5 bases from V and 9 from J, leaving 11 bases between them. CDR3 in DNA: TGTGCCAGCAGTCCCGGAAGGACTGAGCAGTTCTTC. It specifies CASSPGRTEQFF.

This clonotype appeared many times. The rearrangement links TRBV24-1 to TRBJ2-3; no definite D call. The germline CDR1 and CDR2 sequences are KGHDR and SFDVKD. This CDR3 contains 13 residues. Trimming took 4 bases from V and 2 from J, leaving 6 bases between them. Here the CDR3 reads CATSEENTDTQYF. The CDR3, as DNA: TGTGCCACCAGTGAGGAAAACACAGATACGCAGTATTTT.